The 27 T cell receptor beta chains presented below share a single source sample, sequenced in a study of PD-L1 blockade in urothelial cancer. Generated by immunoSEQ multiplex PCR, the TCRdb table keeps only in-frame clones and is missing some. The sample contains 54,000 or so clones, roughly 82% of which appear only once. The sample's time point: pretreatment peripheral blood. This specimen consisted of PBMCs, obtained around atezolizumab (anti-PD-L1) treatment. Source of these receptors: a man over 45 with urothelial cancer.

The chain employs TRBV4-3 and TRBJ2-7; possibly TRBD1 for D (6 bases). CDR3 length equals 15 residues. V was clipped by 0 bases and J by 2 bases, with 11 bases between them. Germline CDR1 is LGHNA and CDR2 is YSLEER. DNA for the CDR3: TGCGCCAGCAGCCAAGAACGACAGGAAACCTACGAGCAGTACTTC. Translation gives CASSQERQETYEQYF.

The J gene is TRBJ2-1, the V gene TRBV28, with no clear D. CDR3 length: 12 residues. Trimming removed 6 bases from V and 10 bases from J, with 13 bases in between. Germline V gene lookup returns CDR1 MDHEN and CDR2 SYDVKM. Here the CDR3 DNA reads TGTGCCAGCAGCTCGGCAGGTTGGGAGCAGTTCTTC. It is translated as CASSSAGWEQFF.

A few counts support this clone. This rearrangement joins TRBV28 to TRBJ2-3; D is unclear. Trimming shortened V by 2 bases and J by 2 bases, and 8 bases separated the two germline ends. The CDR3 spans 14 residues. Germline CDR1 is MDHEN and CDR2 is SYDVKM. In DNA, the CDR3 is TGTGCCAGCAGTTTACCACAGACCACAGATACGCAGTATTTT. Translation gives CASSLPQTTDTQYF.

This clone was picked up a small number of times. This chain uses TRBV10-1 with TRBJ2-1, with 10 bases lining up with TRBD2. J was trimmed by 5 bases and V by 4 bases; bases with no gene match: 8. The CDR3 length is 16 residues. The V gene's germline CDR1 is WNHNN and CDR2 SYGVQD (reference sequence). The CDR3 bases are TGCGCCAGCAGTGGTAGTAGCGGGGGGATAAACAATGAGCAGTTCTTC. Amino acid sequence: CASSGSSGGINNEQFF.

CDR3 residues: CASSRTSGGAGELFF. The CDR3 nucleotides read TGTGCCAGCAGTCGGACTAGCGGGGGGGCCGGGGAGCTGTTTTTT. The rearrangement joins TRBV6-4 to TRBJ2-2; 15 nucleotides match TRBD2. CDR1 and CDR2 from the germline V gene are MRHNA and SNTAGT. This CDR3 is built from 15 residues. With 5 bases clipped from V and 6 bases from J, the junction kept 1 base outside the gene matches.

This chain connects TRBV7-8 to TRBJ2-3; D not certain. The V end lost 3 bases, the J end lost 2 bases, and 6 bases lay between the germline ends. This CDR3 has 13 amino acids. Germline loops: CDR1 SGHVS, CDR2 FQNEAQ. CDR3 nucleotide sequence: TGTGCCAGCAGCTTTCGAGTCACAGATACGCAGTATTTT. As protein: CASSFRVTDTQYF.

The V gene is TRBV9, the J gene TRBJ2-1, with TRBD2 matching over 9 bases. V was clipped by 0 bases and J by 0 bases; unmatched bases: 7. This CDR3 spans 18 amino acids. Germline V gene data show CDR1 as SGDLS and CDR2 as YYNGEE. This chain's CDR3 is CASSVASGGRSSYNEQFF. For the CDR3, the DNA is TGTGCCAGCAGCGTAGCCAGCGGGGGGCGGAGCTCCTACAATGAGCAGTTCTTC.

The chain links TRBV6-4 to TRBJ2-5; D remains ambiguous. V lost 8 bases, J lost 5 bases, and 12 bases lay in between. Germline values: CDR1 MRHNA, CDR2 SNTAGT. This CDR3 has 12 residues. The CDR3 DNA is TGTGCCAGCCCGGTAGCCTGGGAGACCCAGTACTTC. Translating gives CASPVAWETQYF.

This clone has only one observation. This chain links TRBV6-1 with TRBJ1-5; a weak D match, TRBD1 (5 bases). The V end was cut by 2 bases, the J end by 0 bases, with 20 bases between. Germline CDR1 MNHNS, CDR2 SASEGT. The CDR3 runs to 19 residues. CDR3 nucleotides: TGTGCCAGCAGTGAAAGGGGCAGAACCTTACCTTATAGCAATCAGCCCCAGCATTTT. This sequence encodes CASSERGRTLPYSNQPQHF.

This clone was seen a single time. CDR3 region: CASSYKGQVGELFF. The CDR3 coding sequence is TGTGCCAGCAGTTACAAGGGGCAGGTCGGGGAGCTGTTTTTT. The chain carries TRBV6-5 and TRBJ2-2, with D possibly matching TRBD1 (5 bases). The V end lost 2 bases, the J end lost 7 bases, and 11 bases lay between the germline ends. Per germline, CDR1 MNHEY and CDR2 SVGAGI. This CDR3 spans 14 amino acids.

This chain uses TRBV11-2 with TRBJ1-1; D not resolved. From germline, CDR1 is SGHAT and CDR2 FQNNGV. V lost 5 bases and J 1 base, leaving 2 bases between the germline ends. CDR3 length equals 11 residues. The CDR3 region has the DNA TGTGCCAGCAGCCAGAACACTGAAGCTTTCTTT. As protein: CASSQNTEAFF.

The rearrangement joins TRBV7-2 to TRBJ1-1; D is undetermined. V was cut by 1 base and J by 2 bases, with 5 bases left in between. The CDR3 is made up of 13 amino acids. Germline V gene data show CDR1 as SGHTA and CDR2 as FQGNSA. The CDR3: CASSLGANTEAFF. The CDR3 DNA follows: TGTGCCAGCAGCTTAGGCGCAAACACTGAAGCTTTCTTT.

The rearrangement uses TRBV30 and TRBJ2-3; D is ambiguous. The CDR3 totals 12 residues. The germline V and J ends were trimmed by 3 bases and 7 bases, with 11 bases remaining between them. Germline CDR1 reads GTSNPN; CDR2 reads SVGIG (reference sequence). CDR3 coding DNA: TGTGCCTGGAGATCAGCAGGCAATACGCAGTATTTT. This sequence encodes CAWRSAGNTQYF.

V and J are TRBV10-1 and TRBJ2-4, with 9 bases aligning to TRBD1. The CDR3 runs to 17 residues. V lost 3 bases to trimming and J lost 6 bases; unmatched junction nucleotides: 12. CDR1 is WNHNN, CDR2 SYGVQD, per germline (reference sequence). This CDR3 reads CASSEAVGQGPRNIQYF. The CDR3 coding sequence is TGCGCCAGCAGTGAAGCTGTGGGACAGGGCCCTAGAAACATTCAGTACTTC.

The genes are TRBV21-1 and TRBJ1-5; the table gives TRBD1 as D, unverified against the DNA. TRBV21-1 constitutes a pseudogene. This CDR3 has 18 residues. The CDR3 nucleotides read TGTGCCAGCAGCACGGTTTTACAGGGGCGAGGGAGCAATCAGCCCCAGCATTTT. It specifies CASSTVLQGRGSNQPQHF.

This rearrangement joins TRBV7-9 to TRBJ2-4; TRBD2 aligns across 10 bases. With V trimmed by 1 base and J by 7 bases, 13 bases remained unmatched. The CDR3 runs to 18 residues. Germline CDR1 is SEHNR and CDR2 is FQNEAQ (reference sequence). Here the CDR3 reads CASSLGIKREGDWNIQYF. For the CDR3, the DNA is TGTGCCAGCAGCTTAGGTATTAAGCGGGAGGGCGATTGGAACATTCAGTACTTC.

The V and J genes are TRBV2 and TRBJ2-7, with 7 bases lining up with TRBD2. Germline CDR1 is SNHLY and CDR2 is FYNNEI. V dropped 4 bases and J dropped 6; count of bases not matched to a gene: 9. This CDR3 comprises 14 residues. This CDR3 is CASSGSGVASEQYF. CDR3 in DNA: TGTGCCAGCAGTGGGAGCGGGGTAGCCTCCGAGCAGTACTTC. The full variable domain, completed using reference TRBV2 and TRBJ2-7, is EPEVTQTPSHQVTQMGQEVILRCVPISNHLYFYWYRQILGQKVEFLVSFYNNEISEKSEIFDDQFSVERPDGSNFTLKIRSTKLEDSAMYFCASSGSGVASEQYFGPGTRLTVT.

The V call is TRBV28, the J call TRBJ1-3; 8 nucleotides align to TRBD1. Germline loops: CDR1 MDHEN, CDR2 SYDVKM. The CDR3 contains 15 residues. The V segment lost 3 bases and the J segment 3 bases; nucleotides outside the gene matches: 4. CDR3 nucleotide sequence: TGTGCCAGCAGTTTGGGGACAGGTTTTGGAAACACCATATATTTT. This translates into CASSLGTGFGNTIYF.

CDR3 DNA: TGTGCCAGCAGTTACTTGGGACCCCGGGGAGGGACCCAGTACTTC. It yields the protein CASSYLGPRGGTQYF. This chain links TRBV6-5 with TRBJ2-5, with D perhaps TRBD2 (6 bases). The V gene lost 1 base and the J gene lost 7 bases, with 16 bases spanning the gap. Germline V gives CDR1 MNHEY, CDR2 SVGAGI. This CDR3 spans 15 amino acids.

This chain uses TRBV19 with TRBJ1-3; possibly TRBD1 for D (5 bases). Between the trimmed V and J ends, which lost 9 bases and 2 bases, there was a span of 17 bases. This CDR3 contains 15 residues. Germline loops: CDR1 LNHDA, CDR2 SQIVND (reference sequence). CDR3 residues: CASNADQGTGNTIYF. CDR3 in DNA: TGTGCCAGCAACGCAGATCAGGGAACTGGAAACACCATATATTTT.

The gene calls are TRBV5-6 and TRBJ2-1, with TRBD1 as a possible D gene (5 bases). V was trimmed by 3 bases and J by 10 bases, leaving 17 bases between them. The length of the CDR3 is 14 residues. CDR1 and CDR2 (germline): SGHDT, YYEEEE. CDR3 bases: TGTGCCAGCAGCTGGGGCTATGGCCACCCCGAGCAGTTCTTC. Translation: CASSWGYGHPEQFF.

The chain employs TRBV28 and TRBJ1-5; 9 bases are a match to TRBD1. V lost 3 bases, J lost 4 bases, and 7 bases stayed unmatched. Germline V gives CDR1 MDHEN, CDR2 SYDVKM. The CDR3 length is 16 residues. The CDR3: CASSFPRTGANQPQHF. CDR3 DNA: TGTGCCAGCAGTTTCCCCCGGACAGGGGCGAATCAGCCCCAGCATTTT.

The J gene is TRBJ2-1, the V gene TRBV27, with a possible D match to TRBD2 (5 bases). The V end was cut by 3 bases, the J end by 0 bases, with 9 bases between. Germline CDR1 reads MNHEY; CDR2 reads SMNVEV (reference sequence). The CDR3 runs 15 residues. DNA for the CDR3: TGTGCCAGCAGTTTTCTAGCAGTCTCCTACAATGAGCAGTTCTTC. Its translation is CASSFLAVSYNEQFF.

This clone was observed a handful of times. V and J are TRBV29-1 and TRBJ1-5, with 9 bases matching TRBD1. This CDR3 region has 14 residues. Germline assignment: CDR1 SQVTM and CDR2 ANQGSEA. V gave up 6 bases and J gave up 1 base; unmatched junction bases: 4. CDR3 loop: CSVRTGVSNQPQHF. The CDR3 nucleotides read TGCAGCGTACGGACAGGGGTAAGCAATCAGCCCCAGCATTTT.

This clone has only one observation. J is TRBJ2-2 and V is TRBV18; 11 bases match TRBD1. The length of the CDR3 is 17 residues. Losses at the gene ends were 3 bases for V and 5 bases for J; bases not matched to a gene: 8. Germline V gene data show CDR1 as KGHSH and CDR2 as LQKENI. CDR3 protein: CASSPPSGTGGTGELFF. CDR3 nucleotides: TGTGCCAGCTCACCTCCTTCCGGGACAGGGGGAACCGGGGAGCTGTTTTTT.

This clone was counted once. The chain recombines TRBV6-4 with TRBJ2-3; 11 nucleotides line up with TRBD2. The germline V gene encodes CDR1 MRHNA and CDR2 SNTAGT. The CDR3 contains 15 residues. J gave up 4 bases and V 6 bases, and 6 bases lay outside the gene matches. The CDR3 is CASSAIAGGPDTQYF. The CDR3 nucleotides read TGTGCCAGCAGCGCAATAGCGGGGGGGCCAGATACGCAGTATTTT.

V gene TRBV9 combines with J gene TRBJ2-1; 10 bases align to TRBD1. The CDR3 runs to 15 residues. The junction had 9 bases not matched to a gene; V was cut back by 0 bases and J by 12 bases. CDR1 and CDR2 (germline): SGDLS, YYNGEE. CDR3 DNA: TGTGCCAGCAGCGTAGACCCCGGGACAGGGGCTGGGCAGTTCTTC. This encodes CASSVDPGTGAGQFF.